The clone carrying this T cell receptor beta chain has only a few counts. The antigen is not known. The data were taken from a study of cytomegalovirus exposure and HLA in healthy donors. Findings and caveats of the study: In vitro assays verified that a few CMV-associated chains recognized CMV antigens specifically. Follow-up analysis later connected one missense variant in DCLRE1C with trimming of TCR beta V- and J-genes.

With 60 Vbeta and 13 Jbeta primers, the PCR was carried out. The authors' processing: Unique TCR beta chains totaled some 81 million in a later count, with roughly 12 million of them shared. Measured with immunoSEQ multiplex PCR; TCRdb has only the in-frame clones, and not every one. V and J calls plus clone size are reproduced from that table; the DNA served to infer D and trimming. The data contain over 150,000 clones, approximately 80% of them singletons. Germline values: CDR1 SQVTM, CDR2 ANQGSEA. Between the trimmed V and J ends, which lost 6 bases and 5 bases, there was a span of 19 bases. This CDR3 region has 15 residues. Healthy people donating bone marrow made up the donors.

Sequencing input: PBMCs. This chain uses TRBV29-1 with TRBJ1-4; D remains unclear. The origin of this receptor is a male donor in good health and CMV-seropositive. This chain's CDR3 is CSVGMGGQRNEKLFF. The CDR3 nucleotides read TGCAGCGTGGGGATGGGAGGGCAGCGAAATGAAAAACTGTTTTTT. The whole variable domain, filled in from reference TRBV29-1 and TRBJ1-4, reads SAVISQKPSRDICQRGTSLTIQCQVDSQVTMMFWYRQQPGQSLTLIATANQGSEATYESGFVIDKFPISRPNLTFSTLTVSNMSPEDSSIYLCSVGMGGQRNEKLFFGSGTQLSVL.